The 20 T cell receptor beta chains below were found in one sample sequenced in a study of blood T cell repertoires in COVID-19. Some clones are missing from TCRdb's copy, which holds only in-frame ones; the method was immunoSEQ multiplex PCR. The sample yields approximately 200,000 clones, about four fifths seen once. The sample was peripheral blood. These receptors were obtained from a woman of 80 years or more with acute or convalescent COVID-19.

CDR3 nucleotide sequence: TGCGCCAGCAGATTTACAGTGAACACTGAAGCTTTCTTT. This codes for CASRFTVNTEAFF. V is TRBV10-1 and J is TRBJ1-1; D gene ambiguous. CDR3 length: 13 amino acids. V gave up 6 bases and J gave up 0 bases, with 8 bases separating them. Germline values: CDR1 WNHNN, CDR2 SYGVQD (reference sequence).

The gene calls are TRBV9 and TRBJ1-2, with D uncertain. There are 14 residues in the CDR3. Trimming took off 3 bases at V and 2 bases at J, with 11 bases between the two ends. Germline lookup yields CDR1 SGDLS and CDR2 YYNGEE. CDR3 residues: CASSGESGNYGYTF. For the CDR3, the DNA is TGTGCCAGCAGCGGAGAATCCGGGAACTATGGCTACACCTTC.

The CDR3 sequence: CASSRGQGATNEKLFF. The CDR3 region has the DNA TGTGCCAGCAGTCGGGGACAGGGGGCAACTAATGAAAAACTGTTTTTT. The chain uses TRBV6-6 and TRBJ1-4; the match to TRBD1 covers 11 bases. V dropped 5 bases and J dropped 0; count of bases not matched to a gene: 2. Germline V gene data show CDR1 as MNHNY and CDR2 as SVGAGI (reference sequence). The CDR3 is made up of 16 amino acids.

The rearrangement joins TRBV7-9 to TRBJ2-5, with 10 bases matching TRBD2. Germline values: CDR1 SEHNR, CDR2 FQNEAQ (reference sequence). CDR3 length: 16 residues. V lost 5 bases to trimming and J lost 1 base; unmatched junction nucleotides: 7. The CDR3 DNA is TGTGCCAGCAGCCTAGGACTAGCGGCCGTCCAAGAGACCCAGTACTTC. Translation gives CASSLGLAAVQETQYF.

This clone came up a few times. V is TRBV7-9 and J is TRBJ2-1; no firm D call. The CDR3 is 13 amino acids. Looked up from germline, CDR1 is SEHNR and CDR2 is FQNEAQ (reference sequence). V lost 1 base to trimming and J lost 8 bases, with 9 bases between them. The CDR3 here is CASSLERLDEQFF. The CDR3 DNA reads TGTGCCAGCAGCTTAGAAAGGCTAGATGAGCAGTTCTTC.

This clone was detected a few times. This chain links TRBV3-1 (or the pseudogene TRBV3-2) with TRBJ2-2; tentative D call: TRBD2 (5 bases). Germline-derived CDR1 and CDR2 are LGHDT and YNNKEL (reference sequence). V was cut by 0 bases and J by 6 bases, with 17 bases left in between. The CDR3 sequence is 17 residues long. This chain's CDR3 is CASSQEMRTSFSGELFF. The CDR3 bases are TGTGCCAGCAGCCAAGAAATGCGGACTTCCTTTTCCGGGGAGCTGTTTTTT.

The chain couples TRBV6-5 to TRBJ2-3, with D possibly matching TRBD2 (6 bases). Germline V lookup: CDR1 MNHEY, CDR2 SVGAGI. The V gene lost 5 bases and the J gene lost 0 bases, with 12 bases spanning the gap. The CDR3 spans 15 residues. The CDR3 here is CASSTLADSTDTQYF. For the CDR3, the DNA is TGTGCCAGCAGTACCTTAGCGGATAGCACAGATACGCAGTATTTT.

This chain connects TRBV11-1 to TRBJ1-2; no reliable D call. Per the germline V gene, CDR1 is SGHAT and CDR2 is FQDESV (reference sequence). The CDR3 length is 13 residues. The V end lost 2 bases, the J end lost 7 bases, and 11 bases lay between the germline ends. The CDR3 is CASSLSPGFGYTF. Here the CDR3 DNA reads TGTGCCAGCAGCTTATCGCCCGGGTTTGGCTACACCTTC.

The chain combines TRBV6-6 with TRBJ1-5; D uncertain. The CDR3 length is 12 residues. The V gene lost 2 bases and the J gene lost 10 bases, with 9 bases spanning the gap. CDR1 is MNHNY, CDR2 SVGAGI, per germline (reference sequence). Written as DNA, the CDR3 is TGTGCCAGCAGTTACGAGAATTCTCCCCAGCATTTT. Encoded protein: CASSYENSPQHF.

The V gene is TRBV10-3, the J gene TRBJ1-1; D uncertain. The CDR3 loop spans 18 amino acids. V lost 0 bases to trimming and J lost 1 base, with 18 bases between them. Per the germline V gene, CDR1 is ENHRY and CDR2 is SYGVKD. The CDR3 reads CAISESTGNRAGNTEAFF. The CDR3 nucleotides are TGTGCCATCAGTGAGTCGACCGGGAATAGGGCGGGGAACACTGAAGCTTTCTTT.

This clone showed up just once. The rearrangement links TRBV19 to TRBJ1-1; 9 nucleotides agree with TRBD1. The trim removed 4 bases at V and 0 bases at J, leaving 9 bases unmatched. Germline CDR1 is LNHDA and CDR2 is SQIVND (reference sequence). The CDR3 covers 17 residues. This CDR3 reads CASSTLDRGDLNTEAFF. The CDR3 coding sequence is TGTGCCAGTAGTACACTTGACAGGGGGGATCTGAACACTGAAGCTTTCTTT.

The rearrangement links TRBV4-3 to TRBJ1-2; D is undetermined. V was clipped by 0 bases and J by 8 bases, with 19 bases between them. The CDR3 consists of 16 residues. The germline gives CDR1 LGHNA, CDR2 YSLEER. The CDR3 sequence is CASSQDPRNLLGGYTF. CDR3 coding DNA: TGCGCCAGCAGCCAAGACCCACGGAACCTACTCGGGGGCTACACCTTC.

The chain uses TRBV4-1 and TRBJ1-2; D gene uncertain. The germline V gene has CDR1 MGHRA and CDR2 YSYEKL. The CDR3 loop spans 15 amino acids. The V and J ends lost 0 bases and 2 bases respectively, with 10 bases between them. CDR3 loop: CASSQDQDLNYGYTF. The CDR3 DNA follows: TGCGCCAGCAGCCAAGATCAAGACTTGAACTATGGCTACACCTTC.

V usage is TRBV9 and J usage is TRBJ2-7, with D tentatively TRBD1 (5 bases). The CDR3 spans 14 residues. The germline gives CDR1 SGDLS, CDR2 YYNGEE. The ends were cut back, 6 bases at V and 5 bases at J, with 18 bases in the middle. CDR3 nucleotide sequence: TGTGCCAGCACCACCTTCTCCTGGGGCAACGAGCAGTACTTC. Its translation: CASTTFSWGNEQYF.

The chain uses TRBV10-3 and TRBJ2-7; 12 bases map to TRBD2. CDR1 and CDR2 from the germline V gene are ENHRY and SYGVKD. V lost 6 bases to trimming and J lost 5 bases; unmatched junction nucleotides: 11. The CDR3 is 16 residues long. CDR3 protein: CAISRTSGASGDEQYF. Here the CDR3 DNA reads TGTGCCATCAGCCGGACTAGCGGGGCCTCTGGCGACGAGCAGTACTTC.

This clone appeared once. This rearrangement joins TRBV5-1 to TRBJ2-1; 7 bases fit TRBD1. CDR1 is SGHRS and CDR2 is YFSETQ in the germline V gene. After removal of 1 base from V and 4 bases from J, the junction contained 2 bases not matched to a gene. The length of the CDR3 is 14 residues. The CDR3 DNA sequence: TGCGCCAGCAGCTTGCGGGACAGTTACAATGAGCAGTTCTTC. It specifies CASSLRDSYNEQFF.

This chain's CDR3 is CATSPRLGTYEQYF. DNA of the CDR3: TGTGCCACCAGCCCTAGACTTGGAACCTACGAGCAGTACTTC. The rearrangement links TRBV15 to TRBJ2-7; no clear D. CDR3 length: 14 residues. V was cut by 5 bases and J by 2 bases, with 13 bases left in between. Germline V gene lookup returns CDR1 LNHNV and CDR2 YYDKDF (reference sequence).

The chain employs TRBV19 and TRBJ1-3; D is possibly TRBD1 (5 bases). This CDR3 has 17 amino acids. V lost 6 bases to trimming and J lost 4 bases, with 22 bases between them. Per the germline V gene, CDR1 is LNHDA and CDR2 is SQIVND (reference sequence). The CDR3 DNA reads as TGTGCCAGTAGAGCATCAAAGCCAGGGATAGCAGGAAACACCATATATTTT. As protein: CASRASKPGIAGNTIYF.

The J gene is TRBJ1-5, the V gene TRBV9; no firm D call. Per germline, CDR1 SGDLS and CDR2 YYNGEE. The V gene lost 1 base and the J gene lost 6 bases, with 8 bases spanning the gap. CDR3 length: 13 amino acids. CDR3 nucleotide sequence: TGTGCCAGCAGCGTAACCGGGTTTCAGCCCCAGCATTTT. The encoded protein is CASSVTGFQPQHF.

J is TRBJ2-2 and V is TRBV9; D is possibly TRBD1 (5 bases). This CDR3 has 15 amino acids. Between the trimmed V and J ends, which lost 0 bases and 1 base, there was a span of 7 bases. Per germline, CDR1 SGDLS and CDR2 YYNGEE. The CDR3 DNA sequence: TGTGCCAGCAGCGTAGTAGGGGTGAACACCGGGGAGCTGTTTTTT. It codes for CASSVVGVNTGELFF.